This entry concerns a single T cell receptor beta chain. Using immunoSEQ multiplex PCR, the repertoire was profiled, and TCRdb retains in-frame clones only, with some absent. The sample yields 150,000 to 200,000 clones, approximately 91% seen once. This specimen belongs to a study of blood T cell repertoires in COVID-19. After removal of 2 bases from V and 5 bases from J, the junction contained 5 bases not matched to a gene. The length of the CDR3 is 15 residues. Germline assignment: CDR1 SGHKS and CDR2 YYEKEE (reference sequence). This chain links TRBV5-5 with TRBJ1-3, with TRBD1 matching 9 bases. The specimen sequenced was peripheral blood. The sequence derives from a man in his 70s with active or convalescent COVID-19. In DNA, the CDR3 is TGTGCCAGCAGCTTCATCGGACAGGGGAGAAACACCATATATTTT. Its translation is CASSFIGQGRNTIYF.